This paragraph reports one T cell receptor beta chain. TCRdb's table, derived via immunoSEQ multiplex PCR, lists solely in-frame clones and lacks some. The top ten hold approximately 8.4% of the sample, which has more than 90,000 clones, around 89% seen once. Germline loops: CDR1 LGHDT, CDR2 YNNKEL (reference sequence). V was pared by 1 base and J by 7 bases, with 4 bases between. The CDR3 contains 11 residues. The source of the sample is a study of control samples from healthy donors and cancer patients. Sequencing used blood. The source of this sequence is a man between 25 and 39 years old in good health. This chain links TRBV3-1 (or the pseudogene TRBV3-2) with TRBJ2-5; D is unclear. CDR3 loop: CASSQAGTQYF. CDR3 nucleotide sequence: TGTGCCAGCAGCCAAGCGGGGACCCAGTACTTC.